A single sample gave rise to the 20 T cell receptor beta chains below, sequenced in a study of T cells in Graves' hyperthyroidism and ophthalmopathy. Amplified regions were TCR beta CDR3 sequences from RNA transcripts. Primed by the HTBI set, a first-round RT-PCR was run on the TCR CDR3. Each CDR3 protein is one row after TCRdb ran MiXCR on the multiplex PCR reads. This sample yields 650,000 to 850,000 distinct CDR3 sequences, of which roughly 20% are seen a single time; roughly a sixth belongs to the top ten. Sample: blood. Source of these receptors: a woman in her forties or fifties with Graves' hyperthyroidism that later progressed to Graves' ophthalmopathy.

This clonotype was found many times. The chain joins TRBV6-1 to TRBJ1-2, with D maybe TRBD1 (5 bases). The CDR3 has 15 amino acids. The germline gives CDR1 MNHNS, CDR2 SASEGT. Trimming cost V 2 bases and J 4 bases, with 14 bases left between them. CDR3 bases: TGTGCCAGCAGTGAACTACCCCAGGGAGCCTATGGCTACACCTTC. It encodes CASSELPQGAYGYTF.

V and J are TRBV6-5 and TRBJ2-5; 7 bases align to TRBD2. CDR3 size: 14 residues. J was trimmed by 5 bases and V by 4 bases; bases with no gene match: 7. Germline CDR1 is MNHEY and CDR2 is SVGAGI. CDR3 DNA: TGTGCCAGCAGTTTTCAGGGAGGGAAGGAGACCCAGTACTTC. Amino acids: CASSFQGGKETQYF.

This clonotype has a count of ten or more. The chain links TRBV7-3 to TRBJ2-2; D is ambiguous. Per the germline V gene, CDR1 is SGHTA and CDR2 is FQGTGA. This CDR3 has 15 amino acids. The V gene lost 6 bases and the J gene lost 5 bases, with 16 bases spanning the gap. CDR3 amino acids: CASRSSPSLTGELFF. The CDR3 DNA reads TGTGCCAGCAGGTCAAGCCCTTCGTTGACCGGGGAGCTGTTTTTT.

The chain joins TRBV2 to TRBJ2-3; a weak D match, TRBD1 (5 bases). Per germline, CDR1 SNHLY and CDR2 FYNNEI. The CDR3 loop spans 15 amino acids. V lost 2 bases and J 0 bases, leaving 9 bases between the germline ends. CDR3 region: CASSERQGSTDTQYF. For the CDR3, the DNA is TGTGCCAGCAGTGAACGGCAGGGAAGCACAGATACGCAGTATTTT. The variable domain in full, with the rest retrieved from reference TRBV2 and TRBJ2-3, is EPEVTQTPSHQVTQMGQEVILRCVPISNHLYFYWYRQILGQKVEFLVSFYNNEISEKSEIFDDQFSVERPDGSNFTLKIRSTKLEDSAMYFCASSERQGSTDTQYFGPGTRLTVL.

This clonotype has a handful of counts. The CDR3 region is CASSGGTGVLTDTQYF. Written as DNA, the CDR3 is TGTGCCAGCAGCGGGGGGACAGGGGTCCTCACAGATACGCAGTATTTT. The rearrangement links TRBV5-5 to TRBJ2-3; 10 bases are shared with TRBD1. J was trimmed by 2 bases and V by 4 bases; bases with no gene match: 7. The CDR3 covers 16 residues. Germline V gene data show CDR1 as SGHKS and CDR2 as YYEKEE (reference sequence).

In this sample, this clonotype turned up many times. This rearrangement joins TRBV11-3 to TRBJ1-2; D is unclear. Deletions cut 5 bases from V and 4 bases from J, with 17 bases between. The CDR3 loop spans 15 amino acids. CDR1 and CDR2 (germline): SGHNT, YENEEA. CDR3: CASSLPTLRGYGYTF. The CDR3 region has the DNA TGTGCCAGCAGCCTGCCGACCTTACGCGGCTATGGCTACACCTTC.

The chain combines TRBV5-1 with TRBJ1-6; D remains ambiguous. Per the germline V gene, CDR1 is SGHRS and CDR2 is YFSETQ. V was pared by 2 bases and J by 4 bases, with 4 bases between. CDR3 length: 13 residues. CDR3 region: CASSLQYNSPLHF. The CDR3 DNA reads TGCGCCAGCAGCTTACAGTATAATTCACCCCTCCACTTT.

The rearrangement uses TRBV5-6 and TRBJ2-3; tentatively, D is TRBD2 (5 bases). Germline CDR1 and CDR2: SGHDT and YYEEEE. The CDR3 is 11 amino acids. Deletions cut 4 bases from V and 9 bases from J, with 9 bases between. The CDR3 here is CASSRGRTQYF. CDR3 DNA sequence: TGTGCCAGCAGCCGGGGTCGAACGCAGTATTTT.

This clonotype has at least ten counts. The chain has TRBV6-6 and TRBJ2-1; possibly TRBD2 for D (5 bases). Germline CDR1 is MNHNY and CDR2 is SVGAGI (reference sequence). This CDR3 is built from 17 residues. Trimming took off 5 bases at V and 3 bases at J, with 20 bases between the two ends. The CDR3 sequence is CASSHGLRVLGYNEQFF. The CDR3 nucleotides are TGTGCCAGCAGTCACGGACTTCGCGTTTTGGGCTACAATGAGCAGTTCTTC.

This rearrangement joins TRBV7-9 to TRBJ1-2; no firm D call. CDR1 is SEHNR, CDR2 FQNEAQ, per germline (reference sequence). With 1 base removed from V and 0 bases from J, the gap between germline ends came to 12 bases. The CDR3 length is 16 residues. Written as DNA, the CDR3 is TGTGCCAGCAGCTTAGTAGGCACAAGTCCTAACTATGGCTACACCTTC. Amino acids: CASSLVGTSPNYGYTF.

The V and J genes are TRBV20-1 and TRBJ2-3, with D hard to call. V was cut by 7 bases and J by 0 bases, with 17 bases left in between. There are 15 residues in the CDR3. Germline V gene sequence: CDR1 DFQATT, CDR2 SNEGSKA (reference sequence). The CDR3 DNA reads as TGCAGTGTTAATACTAATCCCTCTAGCACAGATACGCAGTATTTT. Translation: CSVNTNPSSTDTQYF.

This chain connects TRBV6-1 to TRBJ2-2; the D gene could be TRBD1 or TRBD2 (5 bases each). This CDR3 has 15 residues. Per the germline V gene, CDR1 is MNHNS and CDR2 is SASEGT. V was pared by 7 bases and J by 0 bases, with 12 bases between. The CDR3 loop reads CASKVQGPNTGELFF. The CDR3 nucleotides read TGTGCCAGCAAGGTGCAGGGACCGAACACCGGGGAGCTGTTTTTT.

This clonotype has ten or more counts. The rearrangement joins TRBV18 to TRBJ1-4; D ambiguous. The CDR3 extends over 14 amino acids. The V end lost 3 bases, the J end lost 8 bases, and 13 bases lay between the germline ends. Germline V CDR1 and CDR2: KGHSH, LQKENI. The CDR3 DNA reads TGTGCCAGCTCACCCGGCGGCGGGGAGGAAAAACTGTTTTTT. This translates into CASSPGGGEEKLFF.

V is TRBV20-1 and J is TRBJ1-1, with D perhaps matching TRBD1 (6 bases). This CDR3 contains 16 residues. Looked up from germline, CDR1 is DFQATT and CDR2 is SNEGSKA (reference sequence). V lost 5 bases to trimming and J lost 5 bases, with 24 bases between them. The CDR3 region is CSAQEPYLGGSTEAFF. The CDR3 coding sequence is TGCAGTGCTCAAGAACCTTATCTAGGGGGTAGTACTGAAGCTTTCTTT.

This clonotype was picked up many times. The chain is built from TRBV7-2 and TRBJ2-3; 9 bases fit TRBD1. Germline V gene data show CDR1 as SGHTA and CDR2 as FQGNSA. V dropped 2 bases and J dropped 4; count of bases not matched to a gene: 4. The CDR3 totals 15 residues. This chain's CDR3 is CASSLQDRGPDTQYF. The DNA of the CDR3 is TGTGCCAGCAGCTTACAGGACAGGGGTCCAGATACGCAGTATTTT.

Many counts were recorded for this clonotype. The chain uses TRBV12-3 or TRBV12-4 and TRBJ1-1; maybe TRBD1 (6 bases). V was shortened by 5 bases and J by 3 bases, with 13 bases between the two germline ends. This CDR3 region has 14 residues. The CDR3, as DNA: TGTGCCAGCAGTCACCGGGACAAATACACTGAAGCTTTCTTT. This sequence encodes CASSHRDKYTEAFF.

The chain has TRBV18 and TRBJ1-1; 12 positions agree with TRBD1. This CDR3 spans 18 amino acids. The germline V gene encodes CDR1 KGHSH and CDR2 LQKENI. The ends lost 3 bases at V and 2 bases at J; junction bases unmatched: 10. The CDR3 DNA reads TGTGCCAGCTCACCTTTAGGGACAGGGGGCGCGTACAACACTGAAGCTTTCTTT. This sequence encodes CASSPLGTGGAYNTEAFF.

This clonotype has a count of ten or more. CDR3 nucleotides: TGTGCCAGCAGTTCCCATCAGGCGTCCGGGCCACTCCACTTT. Translating it yields CASSSHQASGPLHF. The rearrangement joins TRBV12-3 or TRBV12-4 to TRBJ1-6; D uncertain. The CDR3 has 14 residues. V was shortened by 4 bases and J by 16 bases, with 20 bases between the two germline ends.

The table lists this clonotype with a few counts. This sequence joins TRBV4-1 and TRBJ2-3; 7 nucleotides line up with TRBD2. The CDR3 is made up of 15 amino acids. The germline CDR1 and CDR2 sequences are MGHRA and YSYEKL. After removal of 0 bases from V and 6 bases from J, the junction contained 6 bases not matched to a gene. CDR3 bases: TGCGCCAGCAGCCAAGATAGGGGAGGGGCCGATACGCAGTATTTT. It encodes CASSQDRGGADTQYF.

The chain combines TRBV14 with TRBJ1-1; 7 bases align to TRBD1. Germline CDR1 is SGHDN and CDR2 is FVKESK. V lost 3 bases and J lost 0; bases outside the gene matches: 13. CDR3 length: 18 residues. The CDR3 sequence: CASSQRTGEYFMNTEAFF. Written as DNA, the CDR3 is TGTGCCAGCAGCCAGCGTACAGGGGAATACTTCATGAACACTGAAGCTTTCTTT.